The 25 T cell receptor beta chains below come from one sample, sequenced in a study of vaccination and CD4 T cells after COVID-19. The Oncomine TCR Beta short-read assay was applied to DNA of cultured CD4+ T cells. A single record per CDR3 protein comes from TCRdb applying MiXCR to the PCR reads. The top ten hold 5.7% of the sample, which has more than 15,000 distinct CDR3 sequences, 43% seen once. Described treatment: approximately 11-day PBMC culture with coronavirus spike peptide pools or control peptides (ViraFEST assay). These receptors' targets are unknown. The source material was CD4+ T cells from blood, cultured in vitro, sampled before SARS-CoV-2 vaccination. The receptor set was obtained from a human donor who had recovered from COVID-19.

This sequence joins TRBV6-1 and TRBJ2-7; D is uncertain. This CDR3 is built from 13 residues. Germline loops: CDR1 MNHNS, CDR2 SASEGT. Between the trimmed V and J ends, which lost 6 bases and 3 bases, there was a span of 12 bases. The CDR3 protein is CASSSDPDYEQYF. CDR3 nucleotides: TGTGCCAGCAGCTCGGACCCCGACTACGAGCAGTACTTC.

This clonotype was observed once. The chain links TRBV4-2 to TRBJ1-3; 9 nucleotides agree with TRBD1. The CDR3 length is 21 residues. J gave up 0 bases and V 3 bases, and 18 bases lay outside the gene matches. Germline V gives CDR1 LGHNA, CDR2 YNFKEQ. CDR3 sequence reads: CASSHRPGTGKPPLSGNTIYF. Written as DNA, the CDR3 is TGTGCCAGCAGCCATCGTCCCGGGACAGGGAAGCCCCCACTCTCTGGAAACACCATATATTTT.

The chain uses TRBV6-2 or TRBV6-3 and TRBJ1-5; 7 nucleotides line up with TRBD1. This CDR3 contains 15 residues. Germline CDR1 reads MNHEY; CDR2 reads SVGEGT. The V gene end was trimmed by 5 bases and the J gene end by 5 bases; junction bases not matched to a gene: 9. CDR3 protein: CASSSPRTGYQPQHF. CDR3 nucleotides: TGTGCCAGCAGTAGCCCGAGGACAGGCTATCAGCCCCAGCATTTT.

The rearrangement joins TRBV7-3 to TRBJ2-3; D perhaps matches TRBD2 (6 bases). Germline V lookup: CDR1 SGHTA, CDR2 FQGTGA. Deletions cut 4 bases from V and 2 bases from J, with 16 bases between. The CDR3 is 16 residues long. The CDR3 DNA follows: TGTGCCAGCAGCTCCGTACAGCGGGCAGTCACAGATACGCAGTATTTT. It is translated as CASSSVQRAVTDTQYF. Filled out from reference TRBV7-3 and TRBJ2-3, the complete variable domain reads GAGVSQTPSNKVTEKGKYVELRCDPISGHTALYWYRQSLGQGPEFLIYFQGTGAADDSGLPNDRFFAVRPEGSVSTLKIQRTERGDSAVYLCASSSVQRAVTDTQYFGPGTRLTVL.

The chain uses TRBV20-1 and TRBJ2-7; no clear D gene. Germline V gene sequence: CDR1 DFQATT, CDR2 SNEGSKA (reference sequence). Deletions cut 3 bases from V and 0 bases from J, with 15 bases between. The CDR3 totals 15 residues. CDR3 nucleotide sequence: TGCAGTGCTAGCTCCCCCGAGCGATTCTCCTACGAGCAGTACTTC. It specifies CSASSPERFSYEQYF.

CDR3 coding DNA: TGTGCCAGCAGATCGACAGGGTGGGGAGAGACCCAGTACTTC. This translates into CASRSTGWGETQYF. The V and J genes are TRBV12-3 or TRBV12-4 and TRBJ2-5, with TRBD1 identical over 7 bases. The CDR3 extends over 14 amino acids. The junction had 8 bases not matched to a gene; V was cut back by 6 bases and J by 4 bases.

The V and J genes are TRBV10-3 and TRBJ1-5; D unclear. The V and J ends lost 7 bases and 5 bases respectively, with 15 bases between them. There are 14 residues in the CDR3. Germline V CDR1 and CDR2: ENHRY, SYGVKD. CDR3 in DNA: TGTGCCATCATGGGAGAAGGAGGCGATCAGCCCCAGCATTTT. Translation: CAIMGEGGDQPQHF.

The chain couples TRBV5-1 to TRBJ1-6, with 7 positions matching TRBD1. The CDR3 is 15 residues long. J gave up 1 base and V 4 bases, and 2 bases lay outside the gene matches. The V gene's germline CDR1 is SGHRS and CDR2 YFSETQ. The CDR3 is CASSAQGSYNSPLHF. DNA of the CDR3: TGCGCCAGCAGCGCACAGGGGTCCTATAATTCACCCCTCCACTTT.

The chain combines TRBV7-8 with TRBJ2-7, with D maybe TRBD1 (5 bases). Trimming removed 6 bases from V and 4 bases from J, with 13 bases in between. This CDR3 region has 13 residues. Germline V gene sequence: CDR1 SGHVS, CDR2 FQNEAQ. The CDR3 sequence is CASRKGSKYEQYF. Here the CDR3 DNA reads TGTGCCAGCAGGAAGGGGTCTAAGTACGAGCAGTACTTC. The whole variable domain, filled in from reference TRBV7-8 and TRBJ2-7, reads GAGVSQSPRYKVAKRGQDVALRCDPISGHVSLFWYQQALGQGPEFLTYFQNEAQLDKSGLPSDRFFAERPEGSVSTLKIQRTQQEDSAVYLCASRKGSKYEQYFGPGTRLTVT.

This clonotype appeared a few times. The rearrangement joins TRBV27 to TRBJ1-2; a possible D gene is TRBD1 (6 bases). Germline assignment: CDR1 MNHEY and CDR2 SMNVEV (reference sequence). The V gene lost 6 bases and the J gene lost 6 bases, with 14 bases spanning the gap. This CDR3 has 13 amino acids. CDR3 sequence (DNA): TGTGCCAGCAGACCGCAGGGGCTCGATGGCTACACCTTC. As protein: CASRPQGLDGYTF.

The V and J genes are TRBV5-4 and TRBJ2-5, with 15 bases aligning to TRBD2. J lost 9 bases, V lost 4 bases, and 10 bases had no gene match. The CDR3 covers 16 residues. The V gene's germline CDR1 is SGHNT and CDR2 YYREEE (reference sequence). The CDR3 is CASSGGTSGGHTAQYF. The CDR3 coding sequence is TGTGCCAGCAGCGGCGGGACTAGCGGGGGGCATACGGCCCAGTACTTC.

The V and J genes are TRBV19 and TRBJ1-2; TRBD1 aligns across 8 bases. This CDR3 is built from 12 residues. Germline assignment: CDR1 LNHDA and CDR2 SQIVND (reference sequence). With V trimmed by 6 bases and J by 8 bases, 5 bases remained unmatched. The CDR3 nucleotides are TGTGCCAGTAGACAAACAGGGGGAGGCTACACCTTC. This sequence encodes CASRQTGGGYTF.

The chain has TRBV20-1 and TRBJ2-7; weak D call: TRBD1 (6 bases). The CDR3 has 15 residues. Trimming cost V 3 bases and J 2 bases, with 17 bases left between them. Germline CDR1 and CDR2: DFQATT and SNEGSKA (reference sequence). In DNA form, the CDR3 reads TGCAGTGCTAGTAAGGGTAGGGGGAGAGCCTACGAGCAGTACTTC. Protein sequence: CSASKGRGRAYEQYF.

This clonotype was detected a few times. The chain uses TRBV6-2 or TRBV6-3 and TRBJ1-1; D remains ambiguous. Germline V CDR1 and CDR2: MNHEY, SVGEGT. The CDR3 is 18 amino acids. Trimming removed 10 bases from V and 4 bases from J, with 31 bases in between. CDR3 loop: CATIDGRPRISIPTEAFF. CDR3 bases: TGTGCCACCATAGACGGGCGACCCAGAATCTCAATTCCCACTGAAGCTTTCTTT.

The chain employs TRBV18 and TRBJ2-5, with 8 bases identical to TRBD1. Germline CDR1 and CDR2: KGHSH and LQKENI. The CDR3 spans 14 residues. Trimming took 5 bases from V and 2 from J; bases not matched to a gene: 4. CDR3 region: CASSSTGAQETQYF. In DNA form, the CDR3 reads TGTGCCAGCTCATCGACAGGGGCACAAGAGACCCAGTACTTC.

This sequence joins TRBV19 and TRBJ2-7; a weak D match, TRBD2 (5 bases). The CDR3 is 15 amino acids. Germline V gene sequence: CDR1 LNHDA, CDR2 SQIVND (reference sequence). The V and J ends lost 1 base and 0 bases respectively, with 10 bases between them. DNA for the CDR3: TGTGCCAGTAGTATAGGAGGGTCCGTCTCCTACGAGCAGTACTTC. This sequence encodes CASSIGGSVSYEQYF.

This clonotype turned up a few times. This rearrangement joins TRBV7-2 to TRBJ1-6, with 7 bases matching TRBD1. CDR1 SGHTA and CDR2 FQGNSA come from the germline V gene. The CDR3 length is 17 residues. Trimming took 5 bases from V and 6 from J; bases not matched to a gene: 13. CDR3 DNA sequence: TGTGCCAGCAGCCGAACCGGGACAGCCTTATCTAATTCACCCCTCCACTTT. Its protein is CASSRTGTALSNSPLHF.

The chain recombines TRBV2 with TRBJ1-5; 7 positions match TRBD1. V shed 7 bases and J 4 bases; nucleotides not matched to a gene: 10. The germline V gene encodes CDR1 SNHLY and CDR2 FYNNEI. The CDR3 is 15 amino acids. The CDR3 is CASTPRGGRNQPQHF. The CDR3 DNA reads TGTGCCAGCACCCCCAGGGGGGGTAGGAATCAGCCCCAGCATTTT.

The chain joins TRBV7-6 to TRBJ1-1; D unclear. Germline values: CDR1 SGHVS, CDR2 FNYEAQ. The V gene lost 4 bases and the J gene lost 1 base, with 10 bases spanning the gap. The CDR3 runs 14 residues. CDR3 nucleotide sequence: TGTGCCAGCAGCTCAGCCATGGGGAACACTGAAGCTTTCTTT. It codes for CASSSAMGNTEAFF.

The sample holds a few counts of this clonotype. The chain combines TRBV7-3 with TRBJ2-3; 10 bases map to TRBD2. Germline assignment: CDR1 SGHTA and CDR2 FQGTGA. With V trimmed by 3 bases and J by 0 bases, 0 bases remained unmatched. This CDR3 contains 15 residues. CDR3 residues: CASSLTSGSTDTQYF. As DNA, the CDR3 is TGTGCCAGCAGCTTGACTAGCGGGAGCACAGATACGCAGTATTTT.

The chain couples TRBV21-1 to TRBJ2-2. TRBV21-1 is described as a pseudogene. The CDR3 consists of 12 residues. In DNA, the CDR3 is TGTGCCAGCAGCGTAGTGAGCGGGGAGCTGTTTTTT. Its translation: CASSVVSGELFF.

This clonotype was detected only once. The rearrangement joins TRBV5-4 to TRBJ1-2, with unresolved D. Trimming took 7 bases from V and 0 from J, leaving 13 bases between them. Germline CDR1 reads SGHNT; CDR2 reads YYREEE (reference sequence). The CDR3 covers 14 residues. CDR3 coding DNA: TGTGCCAGCGGCCCGGGGATAGCTAACTATGGCTACACCTTC. Its translation: CASGPGIANYGYTF.

In its sample, this clonotype was seen a few times. J is TRBJ2-5 and V is TRBV20-1; 10 bases align to TRBD2. The V and J ends lost 1 base and 5 bases, in that order; junction bases with no gene match: 10. The CDR3 is 16 amino acids. Germline values: CDR1 DFQATT, CDR2 SNEGSKA (reference sequence). The CDR3 sequence is CSARAWASGSRETQYF. CDR3 nucleotides: TGCAGTGCTAGAGCATGGGCTAGCGGGAGTCGGGAGACCCAGTACTTC.

The chain recombines TRBV11-2 with TRBJ1-6, with unresolved D. The CDR3 runs 13 residues. The V gene lost 2 bases and the J gene lost 7 bases, with 6 bases spanning the gap. Looked up from germline, CDR1 is SGHAT and CDR2 is FQNNGV. This CDR3 reads CASSLHSNSPLHF. The CDR3 nucleotides are TGTGCCAGCAGCTTACACTCAAATTCACCCCTCCACTTT.

This clonotype was seen a handful of times. This chain uses TRBV28 with TRBJ1-1; D remains ambiguous. Trimming stripped 1 base from V and 4 bases from J, with 10 bases between. The CDR3 length is 14 residues. Germline CDR1 and CDR2: MDHEN and SYDVKM. The CDR3: CASSLLDPSTEAFF. DNA of the CDR3: TGTGCCAGCAGTTTATTGGACCCGAGCACTGAAGCTTTCTTT.